This T cell receptor beta chain was identified in a study of T cell clonality in common variable immunodeficiency (dated by TCRdb to the mid-2010s). Overall study outcomes, separate from this receptor: Despite equal DNA input, controls averaged approximately 84,000 unique sequences per sample versus 30,000 to 40,000 in CVID samples. Fewer TCRbeta clones were shared among CVID subjects than among healthy controls (p < 0.0001). CVID TCRbeta sequences were reported to have fewer deletions and N-nucleotide insertions and to lack highly modified clones with 13 or more V deletions. Differences among patients in the CVID cohort limited the correlations between repertoire features and clinical complications. It was noted by the authors that sequencing of the repertoires of T cell subpopulations would be needed to clarify the cause of the increased clonality in CVID. Increased TCRbeta clonality was found in CVID subjects compared with healthy controls (t-test p = 0.018), with the increase being most characteristic of about a third of subjects.

CVID samples and control samples contributed equivalent amounts of genomic DNA as sequencing input. For every sample, a 60 bp segment covering the rearranged TCRbeta CDR3 region was amplified and then sequenced. The immunoSEQ assay, a bias-corrected multiplex PCR with high-throughput sequencing, was employed for TCRbeta amplification. The authors' pipeline ran thus. Every unique nucleotide sequence counted as a clone and was annotated with V, D and J genes, copy number and frequency. Sequences were labeled productive if in frame, and non-productive if out of frame or containing stop codons. Clonality was calculated from Shannon's entropy as previously described. Mean CDR3 Kyte-Doolittle hydropathy was derived from the predicted amino acid sequences of productive clones. Scaled V gene usage was hierarchically clustered using Manhattan distance and complete linkage with the R hclust function. Sharing of clones by CDR3 amino acid sequence was evaluated by resampling 12 repertoires per group over 100 rounds. The repertoires were searched for 70 published EBV-specific and 245 published CMV-specific TCRbeta sequences. Analysis left out a couple of CVID samples that produced under 10,000 sequences, so roughly 45 CVID repertoires remained. This is the immuneACCESS table as TCRdb keeps it, with only in-frame sequences that have V and J called. A part of the clones is gone; compared with another copy, unresolved V genes explain less than half, and the rest is unexplained. V, J and clone size reflect that table, while D and trimming were determined from the DNA. The table for this sample lists approximately 28,000 clones, none of them counted only once. 3.2% of the sample belongs to the ten largest clones.

This clone has a handful of counts. This receptor's antigen is unknown. The CDR3 goes on 3 residues after the read ends, and that part is filled in from the germline J gene. Diagnosis of CVID followed standard criteria, namely serum IgG, IgA and/or IgM below the normal range together with specific antibody deficiency. There were 44 subjects in the CVID group (around 15 female and around 29 male), ranging in age from roughly 9 to 70 years, with a mean age of about 40. Most of the CVID patients and most of the healthy controls were of Caucasian heritage. Replacement immunoglobulin therapy had been administered to all CVID subjects for at least one year at the time of study participation. At the time of blood collection, no CVID subject was ill or was being treated with immunomodulatory or immunosuppressive medication. Heparinized peripheral whole blood samples of roughly 4.5 to 8 ml were collected from each donor. Genomic DNA from adults with common variable immune deficiency (CVID) and from healthy adult controls was the source for sequencing TCRbeta CDR3 repertoires. Diluted blood was density-centrifuged over Hypaque 1077 or Ficoll-Paque to isolate peripheral blood mononuclear cells. Unsorted mononuclear cells served as the source of genomic DNA, which was extracted either by Qiagen column purification or by a centrifugation-based method.

CDR1 SGHVS and CDR2 FNYEAQ are derived from the germline V gene. Its CDR3 holds 13 amino acids, cysteine through phenylalanine. The DNA shown is the part of the CDR3 that was read: 30 bases, in frame from base 1. The junction carries 9 bases between V and J, which are trimmed by 3 bases and 7 bases respectively. The source of this sequence is a human donor with common variable immunodeficiency. The chain uses TRBV7-6 and TRBJ1-4, and the D gene may be TRBD1, 5 bases matching. The specimen sequenced was peripheral blood mononuclear cells. The sequenced CDR3 bases are TGTGCCAGCAGCTTTGGGGGGAGTGAAAAA. Its coded protein is CASSFGGSEK. The whole CDR3 reads CASSFGGSEKLFF.